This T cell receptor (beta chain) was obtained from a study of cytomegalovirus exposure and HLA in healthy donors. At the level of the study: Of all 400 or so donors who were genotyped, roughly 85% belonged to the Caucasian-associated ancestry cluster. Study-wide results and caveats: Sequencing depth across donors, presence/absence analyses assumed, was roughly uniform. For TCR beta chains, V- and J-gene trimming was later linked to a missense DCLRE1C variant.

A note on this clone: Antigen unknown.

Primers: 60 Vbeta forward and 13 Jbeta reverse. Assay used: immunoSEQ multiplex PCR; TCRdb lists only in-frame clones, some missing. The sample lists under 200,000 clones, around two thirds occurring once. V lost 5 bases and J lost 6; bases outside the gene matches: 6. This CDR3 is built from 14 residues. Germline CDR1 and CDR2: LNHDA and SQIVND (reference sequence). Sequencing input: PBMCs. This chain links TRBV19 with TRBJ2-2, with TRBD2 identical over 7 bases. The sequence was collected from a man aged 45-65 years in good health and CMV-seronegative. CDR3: CASSPRGGPGELFF. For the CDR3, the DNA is TGTGCCAGTAGTCCCCGGGGAGGGCCCGGGGAGCTGTTTTTT.